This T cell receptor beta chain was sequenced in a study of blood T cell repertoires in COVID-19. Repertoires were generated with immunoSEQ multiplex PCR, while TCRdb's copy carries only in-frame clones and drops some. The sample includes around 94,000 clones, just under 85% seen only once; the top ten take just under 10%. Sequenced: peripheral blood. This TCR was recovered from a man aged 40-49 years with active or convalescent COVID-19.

The CDR3, as DNA: TGTGCCAGCAGTTATGCGGGGGACTATGGCTACACCTTC. Translated, it gives CASSYAGDYGYTF. V and J are TRBV6-5 and TRBJ1-2, with D possibly TRBD1 on 5 matching bases. Trimming stripped 3 bases from V and 3 bases from J, with 8 bases between. Germline CDR1 reads MNHEY; CDR2 reads SVGAGI. The CDR3 consists of 13 residues.